This entry lists 26 T cell receptor beta chains sequenced from one sample in a study of radiotherapy plus CTLA-4 blockade in lung cancer. The protocol was immunoSEQ multiplex PCR, while the TCRdb copy is restricted to in-frame clones and leaves out a portion. The table shows tens of thousands of clones, with about 79% occurring only once. Sequenced here: peripheral blood, sampled from a patient treated with radiotherapy plus ipilimumab. The receptors shown here come from a human donor with non-small cell lung cancer that progressed on radiotherapy plus ipilimumab.

Here the CDR3 DNA reads TGTGCCAGCAGCGCGGACAGGTCGGAGGTGAATGAGCAGTTCTTC. Amino acid sequence: CASSADRSEVNEQFF. This chain connects TRBV2 to TRBJ2-1; 7 nucleotides line up with TRBD1. The germline V gene encodes CDR1 SNHLY and CDR2 FYNNEI. The CDR3 runs to 15 residues. The J segment lost 7 bases and the V segment lost 6 bases, leaving 12 bases of the junction unmatched.

This rearrangement joins TRBV19 to TRBJ2-1, with D possibly called TRBD1 or TRBD2 (5 bases each). The V end was cut by 9 bases, the J end by 1 base, with 13 bases between. The V gene's germline CDR1 is LNHDA and CDR2 SQIVND (reference sequence). The CDR3 extends over 14 amino acids. CDR3 bases: TGTGCCAGCAACCGGGACCCATCCTACAATGAGCAGTTCTTC. It specifies CASNRDPSYNEQFF.

The J gene is TRBJ2-2, the V gene TRBV4-1; no clear D gene. V dropped 4 bases and J dropped 2 bases, with 11 bases sitting between them. The germline V gene has CDR1 MGHRA and CDR2 YSYEKL. The CDR3 runs 15 residues. CDR3 nucleotides: TGCGCCAGCAGCCGAGAGTGGAGAAACACCGGGGAGCTGTTTTTT. Protein product: CASSREWRNTGELFF.

This clone appeared a single time. The chain uses TRBV6-5 and TRBJ2-1; D possibly corresponds to TRBD2 (7 bases). CDR1 MNHEY and CDR2 SVGAGI come from the germline V gene. V gave up 4 bases and J gave up 5 bases, with 15 bases separating them. The CDR3 runs to 15 residues. The CDR3, as DNA: TGTGCCAGCAGTTCCTCAGGGGAGGGGAACAATGAGCAGTTCTTC. The encoded protein is CASSSSGEGNNEQFF.

The chain has TRBV5-6 and TRBJ2-3, with 11 bases identical to TRBD1. Germline V lookup: CDR1 SGHDT, CDR2 YYEEEE. V gave up 0 bases and J gave up 6 bases; unmatched junction bases: 3. The CDR3 covers 15 residues. CDR3 residues: CASSLGGQGVDTQYF. CDR3 nucleotides: TGTGCCAGCAGCTTGGGGGGACAGGGGGTTGATACGCAGTATTTT.

The rearrangement joins TRBV2 to TRBJ2-3; 7 bases align to TRBD2. Germline CDR1 reads SNHLY; CDR2 reads FYNNEI. The CDR3 sequence is 13 residues long. V shed 4 bases and J 6 bases; nucleotides not matched to a gene: 4. CDR3 nucleotides: TGTGCCAGCAGTGGGGAGGGCCACGATACGCAGTATTTT. Residues: CASSGEGHDTQYF.

The rearrangement links TRBV10-3 to TRBJ2-6; weak D call: TRBD2 (5 bases). This CDR3 comprises 17 residues. Germline CDR1 ENHRY, CDR2 SYGVKD. V was cut by 6 bases and J by 2 bases, with 17 bases left in between. The CDR3 region has the DNA TGTGCCATCAGGACCCCTCGTGGGGAGACTGGGGCCAACGTCCTGACTTTC. Translation gives CAIRTPRGETGANVLTF.

About this clone itself: One end of the junction is discordant with germline, which a read error may explain. The rearrangement uses TRBV4-1 and TRBJ1-1; 10 bases match TRBD1. CDR3 size: 15 residues. Germline V gene lookup returns CDR1 MGHRA and CDR2 YSYEKL. The CDR3 nucleotides read TGCGCCAGCAGCCAAGATGCGCGGGGACAGGGGATTAGGATCTTT. It is translated as CASSQDARGQGIRIF.

The DNA of the CDR3 is TGTGCCAGCAGTTTAATTTCTGGGATATTTGGCTACACCTTC. It encodes CASSLISGIFGYTF. This chain uses TRBV28 with TRBJ1-2; D unresolved. V was clipped by 2 bases and J by 7 bases, with 14 bases between them. The CDR3 spans 14 residues. Germline assignment: CDR1 MDHEN and CDR2 SYDVKM.

The CDR3, as DNA: TGTGCCAGCAGCTTAATCGGGGGCACGAACACCGGGGAGCTGTTTTTT. Residues: CASSLIGGTNTGELFF. The chain recombines TRBV7-3 with TRBJ2-2, with D possibly called TRBD1 or TRBD2 (6 bases each). Trimming shortened V by 1 base and J by 0 bases, and 9 bases separated the two germline ends. This CDR3 region has 16 residues. The germline gives CDR1 SGHTA, CDR2 FQGTGA.

V usage is TRBV15 and J usage is TRBJ1-4, with no clear D. This CDR3 contains 16 residues. V lost 0 bases and J 4 bases, leaving 12 bases between the germline ends. Germline V gene data show CDR1 as LNHNV and CDR2 as YYDKDF (reference sequence). As DNA, the CDR3 is TGTGCCACCAGCAGAGATCATGTTGGGCGTAATGAAAAACTGTTTTTT. It is translated as CATSRDHVGRNEKLFF.

The gene calls are TRBV5-1 and TRBJ1-6; D gene ambiguous. Germline V lookup: CDR1 SGHRS, CDR2 YFSETQ. Trimming stripped 10 bases from V and 7 bases from J, with 18 bases between. This CDR3 is built from 14 residues. The CDR3 DNA reads as TGCGCCGAAATTATGGCCATGACCAATTCACCCCTCCACTTT. Protein sequence: CAEIMAMTNSPLHF.

The genes are TRBV4-3 and TRBJ2-1; D gene unclear. The CDR3 contains 13 residues. V was shortened by 4 bases and J by 9 bases, with 13 bases between the two germline ends. Looked up from germline, CDR1 is LGHNA and CDR2 is YSLEER. The CDR3 DNA follows: TGCGCCAGCAGCCCAGAAGGTTGGAGTGAGCAGTTCTTC. Encoded protein: CASSPEGWSEQFF.

The chain uses TRBV15 and TRBJ1-2; no clear D. V was pared by 5 bases and J by 2 bases, with 18 bases between. Germline CDR1 reads LNHNV; CDR2 reads YYDKDF (reference sequence). The CDR3 is made up of 16 amino acids. This chain's CDR3 is CATSESSGLGNYGYTF. The CDR3 nucleotides read TGTGCCACCAGCGAAAGCTCAGGTCTCGGGAACTATGGCTACACCTTC.

This chain joins TRBV30 and TRBJ1-1; 8 bases map to TRBD1. The germline V gene encodes CDR1 GTSNPN and CDR2 SVGIG (reference sequence). Trimming removed 4 bases from V and 1 base from J; junction bases left unmatched: 8. The length of the CDR3 is 15 residues. The CDR3 here is CAWIFKGTGNTEAFF. The DNA for the CDR3 is TGTGCCTGGATCTTCAAAGGGACAGGGAACACTGAAGCTTTCTTT.

V gene TRBV27 combines with J gene TRBJ2-1, with unresolved D. V lost 6 bases and J 5 bases, leaving 5 bases between the germline ends. Germline CDR1 is MNHEY and CDR2 is SMNVEV (reference sequence). This CDR3 has 11 residues. The chain's CDR3 is CASRINNEQFF. The CDR3 DNA is TGTGCCAGCAGGATAAACAATGAGCAGTTCTTC.

CDR3 in amino acids: CASRPQGNSNEQFF. DNA for the CDR3: TGTGCCAGCAGGCCCCAGGGGAACTCCAATGAGCAGTTCTTC. The rearrangement uses TRBV11-2 and TRBJ2-1; possibly TRBD1 for D (6 bases). The germline gives CDR1 SGHAT, CDR2 FQNNGV. Trimming stripped 6 bases from V and 6 bases from J, with 15 bases between. CDR3 length: 14 residues.

This clone was picked up a small number of times. The chain recombines TRBV19 with TRBJ1-2; D is perhaps TRBD1 (6 bases). Between the trimmed V and J ends, which lost 5 bases and 4 bases, there was a span of 11 bases. The CDR3 covers 13 residues. The germline V gene has CDR1 LNHDA and CDR2 SQIVND (reference sequence). CDR3 DNA sequence: TGTGCCAGTAGTGTGGACAGAGCCTATGGCTACACCTTC. This codes for CASSVDRAYGYTF.

V gene TRBV5-5 combines with J gene TRBJ2-1; either TRBD1 or TRBD2 may fit D (5 bases each). The V end lost 4 bases, the J end lost 2 bases, and 16 bases lay between the germline ends. The length of the CDR3 is 16 residues. CDR1 is SGHKS and CDR2 is YYEKEE in the germline V gene (reference sequence). CDR3 nucleotides: TGTGCCAGCAGCCACGGGGCAGTAGGCGCCTACAATGAGCAGTTCTTC. This gives the protein CASSHGAVGAYNEQFF.

J is TRBJ2-4 and V is TRBV10-3; 16 bases agree with TRBD2. The germline V gene has CDR1 ENHRY and CDR2 SYGVKD. This CDR3 contains 16 residues. The trim removed 5 bases at V and 7 bases at J, leaving 5 bases unmatched. The CDR3 DNA sequence: TGTGCCATCAGTCCGGGACTAGCGGGAGGGGGGAACATTCAGTACTTC. Translating gives CAISPGLAGGGNIQYF.

The chain has TRBV4-2 and TRBJ1-3; D unresolved. The germline V and J ends were trimmed by 0 bases and 0 bases, with 9 bases remaining between them. Per germline, CDR1 LGHNA and CDR2 YNFKEQ. The CDR3 is 16 amino acids. DNA for the CDR3: TGTGCCAGCAGCCAAGATTTTGCGACCTCTGGAAACACCATATATTTT. As protein: CASSQDFATSGNTIYF.

The J gene is TRBJ2-3, the V gene TRBV18; D unresolved. Germline loops: CDR1 KGHSH, CDR2 LQKENI. This CDR3 is built from 14 residues. Trimming took 2 bases from V and 4 from J, leaving 10 bases between them. CDR3 region: CASSPTSRADTQYF. CDR3 bases: TGTGCCAGCTCACCAACGAGTAGGGCAGATACGCAGTATTTT.

This sequence joins TRBV19 and TRBJ2-7, with 7 positions matching TRBD1. The CDR3 length is 18 residues. The germline CDR1 and CDR2 sequences are LNHDA and SQIVND (reference sequence). V lost 1 base and J lost 2; bases outside the gene matches: 14. The CDR3 protein is CASSIAPFSGTAPYEQYF. As DNA, the CDR3 is TGTGCCAGTAGTATAGCCCCCTTCTCCGGGACAGCTCCCTACGAGCAGTACTTC.

The rearrangement uses TRBV5-4 and TRBJ1-1; D is undetermined. CDR1 and CDR2 (germline): SGHNT, YYREEE (reference sequence). Trimming removed 4 bases at V and 1 base at J, with 14 bases between. This CDR3 spans 15 amino acids. CDR3 in amino acids: CASSRRLDGNTEAFF. In DNA, the CDR3 is TGTGCCAGCAGCCGACGTCTGGACGGGAACACTGAAGCTTTCTTT.

V and J are TRBV7-8 and TRBJ1-4; unclear D gene. The CDR3 sequence is 14 residues long. The V gene's germline CDR1 is SGHVS and CDR2 FQNEAQ. With 1 base removed from V and 6 bases from J, the gap between germline ends came to 9 bases. The CDR3 is CASSLGSNDEKLFF. The CDR3 DNA reads TGTGCCAGCAGCTTAGGCTCGAATGATGAAAAACTGTTTTTT.

The J gene is TRBJ2-6, the V gene TRBV4-2; 8 bases are shared with TRBD2. This CDR3 has 17 residues. Germline V gene sequence: CDR1 LGHNA, CDR2 YNFKEQ. V lost 0 bases, J lost 3 bases, and 4 bases stayed unmatched. CDR3 residues: CASSQDAGGRGANVLTF. The CDR3 region has the DNA TGTGCCAGCAGCCAAGATGCGGGGGGACGTGGGGCCAACGTCCTGACTTTC.